This T cell receptor beta chain was profiled in a study of T cells in Graves' hyperthyroidism and ophthalmopathy. Study details: Sampling of peripheral blood happened at initial diagnosis, prior to any treatment.

Fresh peripheral blood, under 13 ml, yielded the PBMCs. This clonotype was seen at least ten times. The CDR3 totals 16 residues. The V and J ends lost 5 bases and 1 base respectively, with 15 bases between them. Per the germline V gene, CDR1 is MNHNS and CDR2 is SASEGT. Amplification of TCR beta CDR3 regions used RNA as the template. Primed by the HTBI set, a first-round RT-PCR was run on the TCR CDR3. TCRdb re-called the multiplex PCR reads with MiXCR, one entry per CDR3 protein. The repertoire consists of 550,000 to 800,000 distinct CDR3 sequences, with roughly a sixth occurring once and the leading ten covering roughly a sixth.

Sequencing used blood. The TCR sequence derives from a man between 45 and 60 years old with Graves' hyperthyroidism. J is TRBJ1-3 and V is TRBV6-1; D unresolved. CDR3 sequence (DNA): TGTGCCAGCAGTTATCCCGGGGAGGCTTCTGGAAACACCATATATTTT. This gives the protein CASSYPGEASGNTIYF.